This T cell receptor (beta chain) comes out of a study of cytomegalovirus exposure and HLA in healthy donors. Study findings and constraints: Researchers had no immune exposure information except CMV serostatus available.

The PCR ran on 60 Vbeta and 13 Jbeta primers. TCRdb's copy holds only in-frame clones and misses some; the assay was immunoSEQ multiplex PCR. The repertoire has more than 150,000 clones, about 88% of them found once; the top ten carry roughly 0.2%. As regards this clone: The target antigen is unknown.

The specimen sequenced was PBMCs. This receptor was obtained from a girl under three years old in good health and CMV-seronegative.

The CDR3 nucleotides read TGTGCCTGGAGTGTGGACAGGGTGGGGCAGCCCCAGCATTTT. It codes for CAWSVDRVGQPQHF. This chain joins TRBV30 and TRBJ1-5; 8 bases match TRBD1. Germline trimming cut 0 bases from V and 7 bases from J; bases unmatched to any gene: 5. Germline loops: CDR1 GTSNPN, CDR2 SVGIG (reference sequence). This CDR3 has 14 amino acids.